What follows is one TCR beta chain and its context. Trimming removed 5 bases at V and 6 bases at J, with 14 bases between. The CDR3 covers 15 residues. Germline-derived CDR1 and CDR2 are SGHTA and FQGNSA. Some clones are missing from TCRdb's copy, which holds only in-frame ones; the method was immunoSEQ multiplex PCR. The table includes 72,000 or so clones, approximately 85% detected once. This entry belongs to a study of blood T cell repertoires in COVID-19. Study-level information: PBMCs, B-cell-depleted T cells, or T cells were the source of the cDNA or gDNA that made up the material.

The TCR comes from a woman aged 80 or over with active or convalescent COVID-19. The material sequenced was peripheral blood. The rearrangement links TRBV7-2 to TRBJ1-6; weak D call: TRBD1 (5 bases). The CDR3 DNA reads TGTGCCAGCAGCCAAGACAGTCTCCCTAATTCACCCCTCCACTTT. It translates to CASSQDSLPNSPLHF.